This TCR beta chain was recorded in a study of control samples from healthy donors and cancer patients (TCRdb year 2020). A remark on this clone: Its binding antigen is unknown. No base quality information exists; no much larger clone differs at one position.

The CDR3 runs 19 amino acids, cysteine and phenylalanine included. Just CDR3 DNA is preserved here, 57 bases in frame from base 1. CDR1 and CDR2 are read off the germline V gene as MGHRA and YSYEKL. V and J are trimmed by 0 bases and 2 bases, and the gene matches miss 8 bases of the junction. Library preparation employed the immunoSEQ multiplex PCR assay. The clones in this table, taken by TCRdb from immuneACCESS, are in-frame only. Not every clone is retained; where verified, under half of the shortfall comes from an unresolved V gene, and the cause of the rest is unknown. This sample has 85,000 to 90,000 clones in its table, and around nine tenths of those were observed once. Clones ranked in the top ten supply 21% of the sample.

This sequence uses TRBV4-1 and TRBJ1-4; TRBD1 aligns with 11 central bases. This clonotype was sampled from a young man in good health. Sequenced sample: blood. The sequenced DNA is TGCGCCAGCAGCCAAGATATAGGACAGGGGGCGCGGACTAATGAAAAACTGTTTTTT. Translated, it gives CASSQDIGQGARTNEKLFF.